Listed here are 16 T cell receptor beta chains from one sample, sequenced in a study of cytomegalovirus exposure and HLA in healthy donors. The study ran its PCR with 60 Vbeta and 13 Jbeta primers. Profiled with immunoSEQ multiplex PCR; TCRdb holds only in-frame clones, not every one. The sample shows roughly 100,000 clones, roughly 80% of them seen only once. The specimen was PBMCs. These receptors originate from a human donor in good health.

Here the CDR3 DNA reads TGTGCCAGCAACCAAAGGGGGGGACAGGGGATAAATGAGCAGTTCTTC. Its translation: CASNQRGGQGINEQFF. The chain couples TRBV7-3 to TRBJ2-1, with 10 bases identical to TRBD1. Looked up from germline, CDR1 is SGHTA and CDR2 is FQGTGA. The CDR3 is 16 residues long. With 7 bases clipped from V and 7 bases from J, the junction kept 13 bases outside the gene matches.

The V gene is TRBV27, the J gene TRBJ2-7; TRBD2 matches at 8 bases. The CDR3 contains 15 residues. The ends lost 6 bases at V and 7 bases at J; junction bases unmatched: 14. The germline V gene encodes CDR1 MNHEY and CDR2 SMNVEV (reference sequence). In DNA, the CDR3 is TGTGCCAGCAGGGGGCACGGGAGGGGGAGAAGGGAGCAGTACTTC. Translation: CASRGHGRGRREQYF.

This clone occurred a few times. The chain joins TRBV7-2 to TRBJ2-3, with no clear D. Trimming shortened V by 3 bases and J by 2 bases, and 6 bases separated the two germline ends. This CDR3 has 13 amino acids. Per germline, CDR1 SGHTA and CDR2 FQGNSA. CDR3 protein: CASSFNPTDTQYF. In DNA, the CDR3 is TGTGCCAGCAGCTTCAATCCCACAGATACGCAGTATTTT.

This clone was observed a handful of times. This chain connects TRBV28 to TRBJ1-4; D unclear. The germline V gene has CDR1 MDHEN and CDR2 SYDVKM. The CDR3 is 14 residues long. The V gene lost 1 base and the J gene lost 3 bases, with 6 bases spanning the gap. DNA of the CDR3: TGTGCCAGCAGTTTATCAGTGGCTAATGAAAAACTGTTTTTT. It yields the protein CASSLSVANEKLFF. The full variable domain, its missing parts supplied by reference TRBV28 and TRBJ1-4, is DVKVTQSSRYLVKRTGEKVFLECVQDMDHENMFWYRQDPGLGLRLIYFSYDVKMKEKGDIPEGYSVSREKKERFSLILESASTNQTSMYLCASSLSVANEKLFFGSGTQLSVL.

This chain joins TRBV6-5 and TRBJ1-2; 10 positions agree with TRBD1. Unmatched junction bases numbered 5, after V lost 6 bases and J lost 4 bases. This CDR3 has 14 residues. Germline CDR1 MNHEY, CDR2 SVGAGI. CDR3 protein: CASRGTGVFYGYTF. The DNA for the CDR3 is TGTGCCAGCAGAGGGACAGGGGTTTTCTATGGCTACACCTTC.

The CDR3 nucleotides read TGTGCCAGCAGCCCCGGGGGGCCTGGAAACACCATATATTTT. Translation gives CASSPGGPGNTIYF. The chain has TRBV7-2 and TRBJ1-3; D perhaps matches TRBD1 (6 bases). Trimming removed 5 bases at V and 2 bases at J, with 10 bases between. The CDR3 runs to 14 residues. The germline gives CDR1 SGHTA, CDR2 FQGNSA.

The chain uses TRBV18 and TRBJ2-7; 8 positions match TRBD2. This CDR3 has 11 amino acids. J lost 7 bases, V lost 5 bases, and 1 base had no gene match. CDR1 KGHSH and CDR2 LQKENI come from the germline V gene. For the CDR3, the DNA is TGTGCCAGCTCATCGGGGGGGGAGCAGTACTTC. The encoded protein is CASSSGGEQYF.

The chain links TRBV4-2 to TRBJ2-5; D unclear. V dropped 1 base and J dropped 0 bases, with 21 bases sitting between them. The CDR3 totals 19 residues. Germline CDR1 reads LGHNA; CDR2 reads YNFKEQ. The CDR3 is CASSQVIGGGSMDQETQYF. The CDR3 nucleotides are TGTGCCAGCAGCCAAGTAATAGGCGGCGGATCCATGGACCAAGAGACCCAGTACTTC.

This rearrangement joins TRBV7-9 to TRBJ1-1, with unresolved D. V was cut by 5 bases and J by 1 base, with 11 bases left in between. The CDR3 extends over 14 amino acids. Germline CDR1 is SEHNR and CDR2 is FQNEAQ (reference sequence). CDR3 nucleotide sequence: TGTGCCAGCAGCCCCCCGGCGGGGAACACTGAAGCTTTCTTT. Translating it yields CASSPPAGNTEAFF.

The chain joins TRBV18 to TRBJ1-5, with 8 bases matching TRBD1. With 4 bases clipped from V and 16 bases from J, the junction kept 21 bases outside the gene matches. Germline loops: CDR1 KGHSH, CDR2 LQKENI. The CDR3 spans 16 residues. CDR3 sequence reads: CASSRNPGTGLWGSHF. The DNA for the CDR3 is TGTGCCAGCTCACGCAATCCCGGGACAGGTCTGTGGGGGTCTCATTTT.

This clone was seen only once. This rearrangement joins TRBV6-1 to TRBJ1-2, with D tentatively TRBD1 (5 bases). Trimming removed 4 bases at V and 2 bases at J, with 11 bases between. This CDR3 is built from 14 residues. Germline loops: CDR1 MNHNS, CDR2 SASEGT. The CDR3 DNA reads TGTGCCAGCAGTGTTTCGACAGTCAACTATGGCTACACCTTC. Translation: CASSVSTVNYGYTF.

This clone turned up a few times. This rearrangement joins TRBV30 to TRBJ2-1; 12 bases line up with TRBD2. With V trimmed by 1 base and J by 8 bases, 6 bases remained unmatched. The germline V gene has CDR1 GTSNPN and CDR2 SVGIG (reference sequence). The CDR3 length is 15 residues. The CDR3 nucleotides are TGTGCCTGGAGTGCCCTAGCGGGGGGGCGTGATGAGCAGTTCTTC. This encodes CAWSALAGGRDEQFF.

This rearrangement joins TRBV19 to TRBJ2-3, with 7 bases aligning to TRBD2. Germline V gene lookup returns CDR1 LNHDA and CDR2 SQIVND (reference sequence). The J segment lost 1 base and the V segment lost 6 bases, leaving 7 bases of the junction unmatched. This CDR3 is built from 15 residues. Here the CDR3 reads CASSLRLARTDTQYF. For the CDR3, the DNA is TGTGCCAGTAGCCTCCGACTAGCCCGCACAGATACGCAGTATTTT.

This clone was observed a few times. The V call is TRBV6-6, the J call TRBJ1-3; no reliable D call. V was shortened by 7 bases and J by 4 bases, with 14 bases between the two germline ends. From germline, CDR1 is MNHNY and CDR2 SVGAGI (reference sequence). The length of the CDR3 is 14 residues. This CDR3 is CASIPRGKGNTIYF. As DNA, the CDR3 is TGTGCCAGCATCCCAAGAGGGAAGGGAAACACCATATATTTT.

In DNA form, the CDR3 reads TGTGCCAGCAGCTTGTGGGGGGGCTTCACCGGGGAGCTGTTTTTT. Protein sequence: CASSLWGGFTGELFF. V gene TRBV5-6 combines with J gene TRBJ2-2; tentative D call: TRBD2 (7 bases). The V end was cut by 1 base, the J end by 4 bases, with 11 bases between. This CDR3 contains 15 residues. Germline assignment: CDR1 SGHDT and CDR2 YYEEEE. The full variable domain, completed using reference TRBV5-6 and TRBJ2-2, is DAGVTQSPTHLIKTRGQQVTLRCSPKSGHDTVSWYQQALGQGPQFIFQYYEEEERQRGNFPDRFSGHQFPNYSSELNVNALLLGDSALYLCASSLWGGFTGELFFGEGSRLTVL.

This chain joins TRBV5-1 and TRBJ1-4, with 7 bases that match TRBD1. The CDR3 contains 17 residues. The germline V gene has CDR1 SGHRS and CDR2 YFSETQ. The V gene end was trimmed by 0 bases and the J gene end by 7 bases; junction bases not matched to a gene: 12. CDR3 amino acids: CASSLGGTVRLGEKLFF. The CDR3 DNA reads TGCGCCAGCAGCTTGGGGGGGACAGTCCGGCTTGGTGAAAAACTGTTTTTT.